The next 5 T cell receptor beta chains were all read from a single sample in a study of blood T cell repertoires in COVID-19. Clones were sequenced by immunoSEQ multiplex PCR, and TCRdb holds only the in-frame ones, with some missing. Here the sample spans some 75,000 clones, 75% to 90% being singletons. The sequencing input was peripheral blood. These TCRs come from a man aged 45 to 65 with COVID-19, enrolled during active disease.

The table lists this clone with a few counts. The rearrangement links TRBV5-3 to TRBJ1-1; D not certain. TRBV5-3 is an open reading frame whose function is uncertain. V was trimmed by 0 bases and J by 1 base, leaving 13 bases between them. This CDR3 region has 16 residues. CDR3 sequence reads: CARSLGIIGGNTEAFF. Here the CDR3 DNA reads TGTGCCAGAAGCTTGGGAATCATAGGAGGGAACACTGAAGCTTTCTTT.

This clone has only a few counts. One end of the junction fails to match germline, which may point to a read error. The chain joins TRBV19 to TRBJ2-1, with TRBD2 identical over 8 bases. The germline V gene encodes CDR1 LNHDA and CDR2 SQIVND (reference sequence). The length of the CDR3 is 15 residues. CDR3 sequence: CASTSLKAGGPNPLF. The CDR3 nucleotides read TGTGCCAGTACGTCGTTGAAGGCGGGAGGCCCAAATCCGCTCTTC.

The chain has TRBV28 and TRBJ1-2; 8 positions match TRBD1. V shed 5 bases, J shed 4 bases, and the junction held 9 bases outside the gene matches. Germline V lookup: CDR1 MDHEN, CDR2 SYDVKM. The CDR3 extends over 15 amino acids. Here the CDR3 DNA reads TGTGCCAGCAGTACAGGGGGGAGGATGGGCTATGGCTACACCTTC. Its translation is CASSTGGRMGYGYTF.

V usage is TRBV7-2 and J usage is TRBJ2-7, with TRBD1 matching 8 bases. V lost 5 bases to trimming and J lost 0 bases; unmatched junction nucleotides: 6. The CDR3 sequence is 15 residues long. Germline CDR1 and CDR2: SGHTA and FQGNSA. The CDR3 nucleotides read TGTGCCAGCAGCATCCGGACAGGGAGCTCCTACGAGCAGTACTTC. Its protein is CASSIRTGSSYEQYF. Variable domain in full (rest from reference TRBV7-2 and TRBJ2-7): GAGVSQSPSNKVTEKGKDVELRCDPISGHTALYWYRQSLGQGLEFLIYFQGNSAPDKSGLPSDRFSAERTGGSVSTLTIQRTQQEDSAVYLCASSIRTGSSYEQYFGPGTRLTVT.

The rearrangement links TRBV5-1 to TRBJ2-1, with 9 bases that match TRBD1. CDR3 length: 14 amino acids. J lost 5 bases, V lost 4 bases, and 4 bases had no gene match. The germline V gene has CDR1 SGHRS and CDR2 YFSETQ. CDR3 sequence (DNA): TGCGCCAGCAGCCGCGGACAGGGGAACAATGAGCAGTTCTTC. This encodes CASSRGQGNNEQFF.